These 27 T cell receptor beta chains came from one sample sequenced in a study of blood T cell repertoires in COVID-19. Generated by immunoSEQ multiplex PCR, the TCRdb table keeps only in-frame clones and is missing some. The sample lists over 90,000 clones, 70% to 90% occurring once. The material sequenced was peripheral blood. These receptors originate from a human donor in a cohort sampled during active COVID-19.

The J gene is TRBJ2-5, the V gene TRBV30, with 11 bases aligning to TRBD2. Germline V lookup: CDR1 GTSNPN, CDR2 SVGIG (reference sequence). V dropped 0 bases and J dropped 0; count of bases not matched to a gene: 6. CDR3 length equals 17 residues. The CDR3 spells CAWSVVASGGYQETQYF. The CDR3 nucleotides read TGTGCCTGGAGTGTGGTGGCTAGCGGGGGGTACCAAGAGACCCAGTACTTC.

The V call is TRBV2, the J call TRBJ2-1, with D tentatively TRBD1 (6 bases). Germline V gene sequence: CDR1 SNHLY, CDR2 FYNNEI. The CDR3 is made up of 11 amino acids. Trimming cost V 4 bases and J 13 bases, with 11 bases left between them. Here the CDR3 reads CASSVRDIQFF. CDR3 coding DNA: TGTGCCAGCAGTGTCCGGGACATCCAGTTCTTC.

This clone has just a few counts. The CDR3 spells CASCREGDTGELFF. Here the CDR3 DNA reads TGTGCCAGCTGCAGGGAAGGGGACACCGGGGAGCTGTTTTTT. This chain connects TRBV2 to TRBJ2-2; D may be TRBD1 (5 bases). V lost 8 bases, J lost 3 bases, and 13 bases lay in between. CDR1 is SNHLY, CDR2 FYNNEI, per germline. The CDR3 consists of 14 residues.

The rearrangement joins TRBV30 to TRBJ1-1; 9 bases map to TRBD1. Germline CDR1 GTSNPN, CDR2 SVGIG (reference sequence). The CDR3 is 18 amino acids. Unmatched junction bases numbered 13, after V lost 2 bases and J lost 0 bases. Here the CDR3 reads CAWSQRGTGFFMNTEAFF. For the CDR3, the DNA is TGTGCCTGGAGTCAACGGGGGACAGGGTTTTTTATGAACACTGAAGCTTTCTTT.

The chain carries TRBV18 and TRBJ2-7; the match to TRBD1 covers 8 bases. The V and J ends lost 5 bases and 5 bases, in that order; junction bases with no gene match: 8. The CDR3 loop spans 14 amino acids. The germline CDR1 and CDR2 sequences are KGHSH and LQKENI. The CDR3 spells CASSTRTGSDEQYF. Written as DNA, the CDR3 is TGTGCCAGCTCAACCCGGACAGGGTCGGACGAGCAGTACTTC.

This chain joins TRBV19 and TRBJ1-5; the D gene is possibly TRBD1 (6 bases). Germline V lookup: CDR1 LNHDA, CDR2 SQIVND (reference sequence). There are 14 residues in the CDR3. V gave up 7 bases and J gave up 7 bases, with 17 bases separating them. CDR3 protein: CASTTAGAGQPQHF. In nucleotides, the CDR3 is TGTGCCAGTACCACCGCGGGGGCCGGGCAGCCCCAGCATTTT. Together with reference TRBV19 and TRBJ1-5, the CDR3 gives the full variable domain: DGGITQSPKYLFRKEGQNVTLSCEQNLNHDAMYWYRQDPGQGLRLIYYSQIVNDFQKGDIAEGYSVSREKKESFPLTVTSAQKNPTAFYLCASTTAGAGQPQHFGDGTRLSIL.

The table lists this clone with a count of one. V gene TRBV10-3 combines with J gene TRBJ2-1, with 9 bases that match TRBD2. The CDR3 sequence is 17 residues long. The germline V gene encodes CDR1 ENHRY and CDR2 SYGVKD. The V gene end was trimmed by 3 bases and the J gene end by 4 bases; junction bases not matched to a gene: 10. This CDR3 reads CAISDPEGLANYNEQFF. The CDR3 nucleotides are TGTGCCATCAGTGACCCCGAAGGACTAGCGAATTACAATGAGCAGTTCTTC.

The chain combines TRBV7-9 with TRBJ2-1, with a tentative D call TRBD1 (5 bases). Trimming took off 2 bases at V and 2 bases at J, with 13 bases between the two ends. Germline values: CDR1 SEHNR, CDR2 FQNEAQ (reference sequence). The CDR3 runs 16 residues. CDR3 loop: CASSLQGTGAYNEQFF. As DNA, the CDR3 is TGTGCCAGCAGCTTACAGGGCACTGGGGCCTACAATGAGCAGTTCTTC.

The V gene is TRBV6-2 or TRBV6-3, the J gene TRBJ2-7; a weak D match, TRBD1 (6 bases). CDR3 length equals 14 residues. Germline loops: CDR1 MNHEY, CDR2 SVGEGT. V was pared by 6 bases and J by 2 bases, with 14 bases between. Here the CDR3 reads CASSRDRPPYEQYF. CDR3 nucleotides: TGTGCCAGCAGCAGAGACAGGCCCCCCTACGAGCAGTACTTC.

The chain couples TRBV2 to TRBJ1-2, with D uncertain. CDR1 is SNHLY, CDR2 FYNNEI, per germline. The length of the CDR3 is 11 residues. With 6 bases removed from V and 8 bases from J, the gap between germline ends came to 10 bases. The chain's CDR3 is CASSARVGYTF. CDR3 nucleotides: TGTGCCAGCAGCGCGAGGGTCGGCTACACCTTC.

The rearrangement links TRBV9 to TRBJ1-2, with 10 bases that match TRBD1. Germline V gene sequence: CDR1 SGDLS, CDR2 YYNGEE. Unmatched junction bases numbered 7, after V lost 3 bases and J lost 2 bases. This CDR3 has 16 residues. The chain's CDR3 is CASSARQGAVNYGYTF. DNA of the CDR3: TGTGCCAGCAGCGCCAGACAGGGGGCCGTGAACTATGGCTACACCTTC.

The CDR3 nucleotides are TGTGCCAGCAGTCTCGAGGGCTCTGGAAACACCATATATTTT. The encoded protein is CASSLEGSGNTIYF. The V gene is TRBV27, the J gene TRBJ1-3; D is unresolved. Per germline, CDR1 MNHEY and CDR2 SMNVEV (reference sequence). Trimming pared 5 bases from V and 0 bases from J, leaving 8 bases between. The CDR3 loop spans 14 amino acids.

The chain is built from TRBV7-6 and TRBJ1-5; 8 positions match TRBD1. The CDR3 is 15 amino acids. Germline-derived CDR1 and CDR2 are SGHVS and FNYEAQ. Trimming took 5 bases from V and 6 from J; bases not matched to a gene: 9. As DNA, the CDR3 is TGTGCCAGCAGCAGAGACAGGGGAAGAGGTCAGCCCCAGCATTTT. It is translated as CASSRDRGRGQPQHF.

Concerning this clone itself: A read error may account for a junction end that differs from germline. The V call is TRBV7-7, the J call TRBJ2-1, with 12 positions matching TRBD2. The CDR3 extends over 17 amino acids. From germline, CDR1 is SSHAT and CDR2 FNYEAQ (reference sequence). The CDR3 DNA is TGTGCTAGCAGCCCAGCCAAGGGACTAGCGGGTGAAAATGAGCAGTTCTTC. The encoded protein is CASSPAKGLAGENEQFF.

CDR3 bases: TGTGCCAGCAGCGCAGTCCCGGAGCAGGGAAAAGATACGCAGTATTTT. This encodes CASSAVPEQGKDTQYF. The chain recombines TRBV5-4 with TRBJ2-3, with D possibly matching TRBD1 (5 bases). CDR1 and CDR2 from the germline V gene are SGHNT and YYREEE (reference sequence). Trimming cost V 4 bases and J 5 bases, with 20 bases left between them. This CDR3 region has 16 residues.

This clone was observed once. J is TRBJ1-5 and V is TRBV2, with D unresolved. Germline V CDR1 and CDR2: SNHLY, FYNNEI. This CDR3 contains 12 residues. V dropped 1 base and J dropped 11 bases, with 9 bases sitting between them. CDR3 bases: TGTGCCAGCAGTGAAGGGCATCAAGCCCAGCATTTT. This codes for CASSEGHQAQHF.

A single count supports this clone. The V and J genes are TRBV5-4 and TRBJ1-6, with TRBD1 identical over 8 bases. This CDR3 comprises 13 residues. Trimming removed 7 bases from V and 10 bases from J; junction bases left unmatched: 7. Germline assignment: CDR1 SGHNT and CDR2 YYREEE (reference sequence). The CDR3 loop is CASCRTGQSPLHF. As DNA, the CDR3 is TGTGCCAGCTGTAGGACAGGGCAATCACCCCTCCACTTT.

The chain couples TRBV10-2 to TRBJ1-1; D is unresolved. CDR3 length: 13 amino acids. V gave up 6 bases and J gave up 4 bases, with 12 bases separating them. Per the germline V gene, CDR1 is WSHSY and CDR2 is SAAADI. CDR3 residues: CASRIGRGTEAFF. CDR3 DNA sequence: TGCGCCAGCAGGATCGGCCGGGGCACTGAAGCTTTCTTT.

This chain connects TRBV27 to TRBJ1-4; D remains ambiguous. The V end was cut by 1 base, the J end by 4 bases, with 7 bases between. CDR3 size: 14 residues. Germline loops: CDR1 MNHEY, CDR2 SMNVEV (reference sequence). CDR3 residues: CASSLWQNNEKLFF. For the CDR3, the DNA is TGTGCCAGCAGTTTATGGCAGAATAATGAAAAACTGTTTTTT.

The chain employs TRBV6-5 and TRBJ2-7; D gene uncertain. This CDR3 has 14 amino acids. The germline V gene encodes CDR1 MNHEY and CDR2 SVGAGI. Trimming took 7 bases from V and 0 from J, leaving 13 bases between them. This CDR3 reads CASTADILSYEQYF. CDR3 coding DNA: TGTGCCAGCACTGCAGACATCCTCTCCTACGAGCAGTACTTC.

The chain recombines TRBV28 with TRBJ1-1; D is undetermined. The CDR3 covers 12 residues. Germline loops: CDR1 MDHEN, CDR2 SYDVKM. Trimming pared 6 bases from V and 8 bases from J, leaving 13 bases between. The CDR3 DNA follows: TGTGCCAGCAGCCCCCGGCCAGGAGAAGCTTTCTTT. This codes for CASSPRPGEAFF. Supplemented by reference TRBV28 and TRBJ1-1, the full variable domain reads DVKVTQSSRYLVKRTGEKVFLECVQDMDHENMFWYRQDPGLGLRLIYFSYDVKMKEKGDIPEGYSVSREKKERFSLILESASTNQTSMYLCASSPRPGEAFFGQGTRLTVV.

The V gene is TRBV23-1, the J gene TRBJ2-1, with TRBD2 matching 9 bases. TRBV23-1 is labeled an ORF, and its function is uncertain. With 6 bases clipped from V and 3 bases from J, the junction kept 18 bases outside the gene matches. The CDR3 length is 19 residues. The CDR3 loop is CASRRGGLLAGAVYNEQFF. The CDR3 DNA is TGCGCCAGCAGACGCGGGGGTTTGTTAGCGGGGGCAGTCTACAATGAGCAGTTCTTC.

The V gene is TRBV28, the J gene TRBJ1-2, with a weak D call TRBD1 (5 bases). The CDR3 loop spans 16 amino acids. V lost 6 bases and J 3 bases, leaving 20 bases between the germline ends. Germline loops: CDR1 MDHEN, CDR2 SYDVKM. Here the CDR3 DNA reads TGTGCCAGCAGCCACGATCAGGGCCGTGGGGACTATGGCTACACCTTC. This codes for CASSHDQGRGDYGYTF.

The chain is built from TRBV6-5 and TRBJ1-5; possibly TRBD1 for D (5 bases). Trimming removed 6 bases from V and 5 bases from J, with 11 bases in between. This CDR3 has 13 residues. The germline CDR1 and CDR2 sequences are MNHEY and SVGAGI. CDR3: CASRQQGDQPQHF. As DNA, the CDR3 is TGTGCCAGCAGACAGCAGGGTGATCAGCCCCAGCATTTT.

The chain links TRBV9 to TRBJ2-7; TRBD1 aligns across 8 bases. The CDR3 covers 16 residues. The J segment lost 3 bases and the V segment lost 0 bases, leaving 8 bases of the junction unmatched. The germline V gene has CDR1 SGDLS and CDR2 YYNGEE. CDR3 region: CASSVGVGQGNYEQYF. As DNA, the CDR3 is TGTGCCAGCAGCGTAGGGGTCGGACAGGGCAACTACGAGCAGTACTTC.

The V call is TRBV12-3 or TRBV12-4, the J call TRBJ1-6; D is perhaps TRBD1 (6 bases). The CDR3 totals 12 residues. V dropped 8 bases and J dropped 7 bases, with 9 bases sitting between them. The CDR3 here is CASAQGNSPLHF. CDR3 nucleotide sequence: TGTGCCAGCGCGCAGGGGAATTCACCCCTCCACTTT.

This clone was found once. The chain links TRBV24-1 to TRBJ2-5, with a possible D match to TRBD1 (8 bases). Germline-derived CDR1 and CDR2 are KGHDR and SFDVKD. This CDR3 has 16 amino acids. Trimming left V 5 bases short and J 2 bases short, with 17 bases between. The CDR3 nucleotides are TGTGCCACCAGTGTTGGGGAGGGGACAGGACAAGAGACCCAGTACTTC. Residues: CATSVGEGTGQETQYF.